A selection of T cell receptor beta chains follows, all from one sample in a study of blood T cells in healthy people across ages. In TCRdb, the 5' RACE reads were re-called with MiXCR into one record per CDR3 protein. The sample consists of approximately 940,000 distinct CDR3 sequences, about 44% of them appearing once. Sample: blood. Receptors originate from a man younger than 45 in good health. The CDR3 runs from the conserved cysteine through the conserved F or W. The D gene is left open where the match is weak. Size tells how often a clone was seen (once, few, many) or the class of an expanded clone, and some rows leave it out.

CDR3 protein,CDR3 DNA,D gene,V gene,J gene,clone size
CSAQTQLGNTEAFF,TGCAGTGCCCAAACCCAGTTGGGGAACACTGAAGCTTTCTTT,NA,TRBV20-1,TRBJ1-1,NA
CASSPPYGGQRQYF,TGTGCCAGCTCACCACCCTATGGGGGACAGCGGCAGTATTTT,TRBD1,TRBV18,TRBJ2-3,NA
CASSYSDRGAYEQYF,TGTGCCAGCAGTTACTCGGACAGGGGTGCCTACGAGCAGTACTTC,TRBD1,TRBV6-5,TRBJ2-7,few
CASGYGPLGSYTF,TGTGCCAGCGGCTACGGACCCCTTGGGAGCTACACCTTC,NA,TRBV27,TRBJ1-2,NA
CASSYSTVSYNSPLHF,TGTGCCAGCAGTTACTCGACGGTCTCCTATAATTCACCCCTCCACTTT,NA,TRBV6-5,TRBJ1-6,NA
CASSLGSTGAKNIQYF,TGCGCCAGCAGCTTGGGGTCGACGGGGGCCAAAAACATTCAGTACTTC,NA,TRBV5-1,TRBJ2-4,few
CASSLIRGGTDTQYF,TGTGCCAGCAGTTTGATCAGGGGGGGCACAGATACGCAGTATTTT,NA,TRBV27,TRBJ2-3,many
CASTRTGMGNIQYF,TGTGCCAGCACCAGAACAGGGATGGGAAACATTCAGTACTTC,NA,TRBV6-2/TRBV6-3,TRBJ2-4,few
CASSTENERETQYF,TGTGCCAGCAGCACCGAGAACGAAAGAGAGACCCAGTACTTC,NA,TRBV9,TRBJ2-5,NA
CSARLRSGVTSCNEQYF,TGCAGTGCTAGATTACGTTCGGGGGTGACCTCCTGCAATGAGCAGTACTTC,NA,TRBV20-1,TRBJ2-7,NA
CASSLSTGTGANVLTF,TGTGCCAGCAGCTTATCGACAGGGACTGGGGCCAACGTCCTGACTTTC,TRBD1,TRBV7-2,TRBJ2-6,few
CASSLEHSGSEKLFF,TGCGCCAGCAGCTTAGAACATTCGGGGAGCGAAAAACTGTTTTTT,NA,TRBV5-1,TRBJ1-4,NA
CASSRLDGQPQHF,TGTGCCAGCAGCCGCTTGGACGGTCAGCCCCAGCATTTT,NA,TRBV3-1,TRBJ1-5,NA
CASSEGQGRAYNEQFF,TGTGCCAGCAGCGAAGGACAGGGACGAGCCTACAATGAGCAGTTCTTC,TRBD1,TRBV5-5,TRBJ2-1,few
CASRTGYEQYF,TGTGCCAGCAGGACAGGGTACGAGCAGTACTTC,TRBD1,TRBV12-3/TRBV12-4,TRBJ2-7,few
CASSRPSGGEETQYF,TGTGCCAGCAGTAGGCCTAGCGGGGGAGAGGAGACCCAGTACTTC,TRBD2,TRBV11-2,TRBJ2-5,few
CASSLGGSGGAYEQYF,TGTGCCAGCAGCCTTGGGGGGAGCGGGGGGGCCTACGAGCAGTACTTC,TRBD2,TRBV4-2,TRBJ2-7,NA
CASTIGGRSYEQYF,TGTGCCAGCACAATCGGGGGACGCTCCTACGAGCAGTACTTC,NA,TRBV2,TRBJ2-7,NA
CATGHSGGTNEQFF,TGTGCCACGGGCCATAGCGGGGGGACTAATGAGCAGTTCTTC,TRBD2,TRBV24-1,TRBJ2-1,many
CASSYPSDRYNEQYF,TGTGCCAGCAGTTACCCAAGCGACCGATACAATGAGCAGTACTTC,NA,TRBV6-2/TRBV6-3,TRBJ2-5,NA
CASSPSGTPNTEAFF,TGTGCCAGCAGCCCCTCCGGGACACCGAACACTGAAGCTTTCTTT,NA,TRBV9,TRBJ1-1,NA
CASSLDLPSGKLFF,TGTGCCAGCAGTTTAGACCTCCCCTCGGGAAAACTGTTTTTT,NA,TRBV28,TRBJ1-4,NA
CASSSAGTGIGYGYTF,TGTGCCAGCAGCTCCGCCGGGACAGGGATCGGCTATGGCTACACCTTC,TRBD1,TRBV11-1,TRBJ1-2,NA
CATAPDRGSYEQYF,TGTGCCACCGCCCCTGACAGGGGTTCCTACGAGCAGTACTTC,TRBD1,TRBV10-3,TRBJ2-7,few
CASSLGEISPLHF,TGTGCCAGCAGCTTAGGGGAGATCTCACCCCTCCACTTT,NA,TRBV7-2,TRBJ1-6,NA
CASSASGCEQYF,TGTGCCAGCAGCGCTTCAGGTTGCGAGCAGTACTTC,NA,TRBV5-4,TRBJ2-7,once
CASRGSDLYGYTF,TGTGCCAGCAGGGGGTCCGACCTTTATGGCTACACCTTC,NA,TRBV27,TRBJ1-2,NA
CASSFAQSTDTQYF,TGTGCCAGCAGCTTTGCCCAAAGCACAGATACGCAGTATTTT,NA,TRBV7-2,TRBJ2-3,NA
CATSDFTGSERGVSYNEQFF,TGTGCCACCAGTGATTTTACGGGGTCGGAACGGGGGGTCTCCTACAATGAGCAGTTCTTC,TRBD2,TRBV24-1,TRBJ2-1,few
CASRQRGGPSSYEQYF,TGTGCCAGCCGCCAGAGGGGAGGGCCAAGCTCCTACGAGCAGTACTTC,TRBD2,TRBV7-2,TRBJ2-7,NA
CASSPFERSSYEQYF,TGTGCCAGCTCACCATTCGAGCGGAGCTCCTACGAGCAGTACTTC,NA,TRBV18,TRBJ2-7,NA
CASSHDLGVHLKLFF,TGTGCCAGCAGCCATGATCTAGGGGTGCATCTGAAACTGTTTTTT,NA,TRBV21-1,TRBJ1-4,NA
CSADASGGGNEQFF,TGCAGCGCCGACGCTAGCGGGGGGGGGAATGAGCAGTTCTTC,TRBD2,TRBV29-1,TRBJ2-1,NA
CAISGGAYNEQFF,TGTGCCATCAGTGGCGGGGCCTACAATGAGCAGTTCTTC,NA,TRBV10-3,TRBJ2-1,NA
CASSTFSTAMFF,TGTGCCAGCTCAACATTCTCCACCGCGATGTTCTTC,NA,TRBV18,TRBJ2-1,NA